Listed here are 15 T cell receptor beta chains from one sample, sequenced in a study of cytomegalovirus exposure and HLA in healthy donors (dated by TCRdb to 2015 to 2018). The method was the immunoSEQ multiplex PCR assay. For the multiplex PCR, a mixture combining 60 forward primers for TCR Vbeta segments and 13 reverse primers for TCR Jbeta segments was used. What TCRdb holds here is the immuneACCESS table cut down to in-frame rearrangements. Part of the clones is not present; checked against another copy, under half of the missing clones reflect an unresolved V gene, and the others are unexplained. Within this sample are over 250,000 clones, with around 65% of them counted one time only. The top ten hold about 2.1% of the sample. The sample taken for sequencing was PBMCs. These receptors were collected from a female donor in good health and CMV-seronegative.

The chain joins TRBV27 to TRBJ2-3; 9 bases map to TRBD2. CDR1 and CDR2 from the germline V gene are MNHEY and SMNVEV (reference sequence). Germline trimming cut 10 bases from V and 4 bases from J; bases unmatched to any gene: 15. The CDR3 is 16 residues long. CDR3 DNA: TGTGCCACGAGGGACCTGACTAGCGGCCTGGCAGATACGCAGTATTTT. This gives the protein CATRDLTSGLADTQYF.

Points on this clone: At one boundary the junction diverges from the germline segment, which might be a read error. This chain joins TRBV7-7 and TRBJ1-3; TRBD1 is a possible D gene (6 bases). This CDR3 region has 16 residues. The germline CDR1 and CDR2 sequences are SSHAT and FNYEAQ (reference sequence). This CDR3 is CASSADLTGSGNTIYF. The CDR3 DNA sequence: TGTGCTAGCAGCGCCGACTTGACAGGCTCTGGAAACACCATATATTTT.

The chain recombines TRBV4-2 with TRBJ2-2; TRBD2 agrees at 15 bases. The CDR3 is made up of 19 amino acids. V shed 4 bases, J shed 3 bases, and the junction held 9 bases outside the gene matches. CDR1 is LGHNA, CDR2 YNFKEQ, per germline. The CDR3 sequence: CASSLTRGLAGGYTGELFF. CDR3 nucleotide sequence: TGTGCCAGCAGCCTCACTAGGGGACTAGCGGGAGGCTACACCGGGGAGCTGTTTTTT.

The chain carries TRBV7-9 and TRBJ1-1, with D possibly matching TRBD1 (5 bases). Trimming pared 3 bases from V and 0 bases from J, leaving 11 bases between. Germline V CDR1 and CDR2: SEHNR, FQNEAQ (reference sequence). The CDR3 spans 15 residues. For the CDR3, the DNA is TGTGCCAGCAGCTTCCTTTGGGGCATGAACACTGAAGCTTTCTTT. Translating it yields CASSFLWGMNTEAFF.

The rearrangement links TRBV9 to TRBJ1-2; D ambiguous. The germline CDR1 and CDR2 sequences are SGDLS and YYNGEE. V was cut by 4 bases and J by 6 bases, with 10 bases left in between. The CDR3 runs to 12 residues. CDR3 DNA: TGTGCCAGCAGCCTATCGGGAGATGGCTACACCTTC. This gives the protein CASSLSGDGYTF.

This rearrangement joins TRBV2 to TRBJ1-3; D ambiguous. The CDR3 is 14 residues long. The germline V gene encodes CDR1 SNHLY and CDR2 FYNNEI. The ends were cut back, 4 bases at V and 4 bases at J, with 11 bases in the middle. The CDR3 DNA follows: TGTGCCAGCAGTGTGGTGGCACCCGGAAACACCATATATTTT. Translating it yields CASSVVAPGNTIYF.

In its sample, this clone was seen a few times. The rearrangement links TRBV4-2 to TRBJ1-3; the D gene is possibly TRBD1 (6 bases). The V gene's germline CDR1 is LGHNA and CDR2 YNFKEQ. The CDR3 has 16 residues. Deletions cut 3 bases from V and 0 bases from J, with 12 bases between. The CDR3 DNA follows: TGTGCCAGCAGCCAGTACAGGGATCACTCTGGAAACACCATATATTTT. Translated, it gives CASSQYRDHSGNTIYF.

This chain connects TRBV7-6 to TRBJ2-1, with D perhaps matching TRBD2 (5 bases). The CDR3 extends over 16 amino acids. V was cut by 0 bases and J by 9 bases, with 18 bases left in between. From germline, CDR1 is SGHVS and CDR2 FNYEAQ. CDR3 sequence (DNA): TGTGCCAGCAGCTTAGCCCCGAGGTTGGAGGAGACTGAGCAGTTCTTC. Translated: CASSLAPRLEETEQFF. The whole variable domain, remainder taken from reference TRBV7-6 and TRBJ2-1, is GAGVSQSPRYKVTKRGQDVALRCDPISGHVSLYWYRQALGQGPEFLTYFNYEAQQDKSGLPNDRFSAERPEGSISTLTIQRTEQRDSAMYRCASSLAPRLEETEQFFGPGTRLTVL.

This clone was recorded once. Here the CDR3 reads CASSPSALTYEQYF. The CDR3 nucleotides are TGTGCCAGCAGCCCCAGCGCTTTAACCTACGAGCAGTACTTC. The genes are TRBV6-1 and TRBJ2-7; D gene uncertain. The germline gives CDR1 MNHNS, CDR2 SASEGT. The ends were cut back, 6 bases at V and 2 bases at J, with 14 bases in the middle. This CDR3 has 14 residues.

The chain joins TRBV19 to TRBJ2-1; D gene ambiguous. Germline-derived CDR1 and CDR2 are LNHDA and SQIVND (reference sequence). The V gene lost 9 bases and the J gene lost 4 bases, with 7 bases spanning the gap. The CDR3 has 11 residues. The CDR3 is CASQQYNEQFF. DNA for the CDR3: TGTGCCAGCCAACAATACAATGAGCAGTTCTTC.

The chain combines TRBV5-1 with TRBJ2-1; TRBD2 matches at 9 bases. Germline assignment: CDR1 SGHRS and CDR2 YFSETQ. V shed 0 bases and J 8 bases; nucleotides not matched to a gene: 3. The CDR3 length is 14 residues. CDR3 residues: CASSLVAGVDEQFF. The CDR3 DNA sequence: TGCGCCAGCAGCTTGGTAGCGGGAGTCGATGAGCAGTTCTTC.

The chain links TRBV19 to TRBJ1-2; 10 bases agree with TRBD1. The CDR3 consists of 16 residues. Germline V gene lookup returns CDR1 LNHDA and CDR2 SQIVND (reference sequence). Trimming at V came to 3 bases and at J to 4 bases, leaving 8 bases not matched to a gene. The CDR3 loop is CASSMGTGTGAYGYTF. The CDR3 DNA follows: TGTGCCAGTAGTATGGGGACCGGGACAGGGGCCTATGGCTACACCTTC.

In its sample, this clone was seen a few times. This sequence joins TRBV6-1 and TRBJ2-7, with TRBD1 identical over 7 bases. The ends lost 4 bases at V and 2 bases at J; junction bases unmatched: 5. The CDR3 is 14 amino acids. Germline V lookup: CDR1 MNHNS, CDR2 SASEGT. The CDR3 sequence is CASSARQGAYEQYF. Written as DNA, the CDR3 is TGTGCCAGCAGTGCCCGACAGGGAGCCTACGAGCAGTACTTC.

The J gene is TRBJ2-2, the V gene TRBV2; the D gene is possibly TRBD2 (5 bases). The V end was cut by 4 bases, the J end by 5 bases, with 14 bases between. From germline, CDR1 is SNHLY and CDR2 FYNNEI. CDR3 length: 15 residues. The CDR3 protein is CASSGRLASTGELFF. In DNA form, the CDR3 reads TGTGCCAGCAGTGGGCGCCTAGCTAGTACCGGGGAGCTGTTTTTT.

This sequence joins TRBV2 and TRBJ1-2; possibly TRBD1 for D (5 bases). Looked up from germline, CDR1 is SNHLY and CDR2 is FYNNEI. The CDR3 is 15 amino acids. Trimming left V 2 bases short and J 5 bases short, with 15 bases between. The CDR3 DNA reads as TGTGCCAGCAGTGAAAGGGGCGCGTTCAGATATGGCTACACCTTC. Its translation: CASSERGAFRYGYTF. Combining the CDR3 with reference TRBV2 and TRBJ1-2 gives the whole variable domain EPEVTQTPSHQVTQMGQEVILRCVPISNHLYFYWYRQILGQKVEFLVSFYNNEISEKSEIFDDQFSVERPDGSNFTLKIRSTKLEDSAMYFCASSERGAFRYGYTFGSGTRLTVV.